This passage covers 20 T cell receptor beta chains from one sample sequenced in a study of T-cell memory formation after mild COVID-19. Using its own MiXCR run on the 5' RACE reads, TCRdb lists one record per CDR3 protein. The sample has about 240,000 distinct CDR3 sequences, 7.5% to 10% seen once. Sequenced input: PBMCs or a T cell subset sorted from them (not recorded which). These TCRs come from a man aged 18 to 30 who had mild COVID-19 (a few samples of this study predate the infection). Cell type and time point are not known.

The rearrangement joins TRBV11-2 to TRBJ2-7; D is possibly TRBD2 (5 bases). Trimming cost V 4 bases and J 7 bases, with 14 bases left between them. CDR1 and CDR2 from the germline V gene are SGHAT and FQNNGV. The CDR3 consists of 13 residues. Here the CDR3 DNA reads TGTGCCAGCAGCTCGTCCGGGGTGGGAGAGCAGTACGTC. Protein: CASSSSGVGEQYV.

CDR3 DNA sequence: TGTGCCAGCAGACCGGACAGGGGCCGGAGAGCTTTCTTT. It yields the protein CASRPDRGRRAFF. This rearrangement joins TRBV6-5 to TRBJ1-1, with 9 nucleotides matching TRBD1. The CDR3 is 13 residues long. The V segment lost 6 bases and the J segment 10 bases; nucleotides outside the gene matches: 9. Germline assignment: CDR1 MNHEY and CDR2 SVGAGI.

This clonotype came up many times. CDR3 in amino acids: CSATLAGGSTDTQYF. The CDR3 nucleotides are TGCAGTGCCACTCTAGCGGGGGGGAGCACAGATACGCAGTATTTT. V and J are TRBV20-1 and TRBJ2-3, with 12 bases aligning to TRBD2. Losses at the gene ends were 6 bases for V and 0 bases for J; bases not matched to a gene: 4. The germline V gene has CDR1 DFQATT and CDR2 SNEGSKA (reference sequence). This CDR3 contains 15 residues.

The J gene is TRBJ2-3, the V gene TRBV2; TRBD2 matches 9 bases. Germline CDR1 is SNHLY and CDR2 is FYNNEI. J gave up 1 base and V 4 bases, and 6 bases lay outside the gene matches. This CDR3 is 16 amino acids long. The CDR3 region has the DNA TGTGCCAGCAGTGCCAATAGCGGGGGCGGCACAGATACGCAGTATTTT. It yields the protein CASSANSGGGTDTQYF.

Ten or more counts support this clonotype. The J gene is TRBJ2-1, the V gene TRBV7-3, with 8 bases matching TRBD2. The V and J ends lost 5 bases and 7 bases, in that order; junction bases with no gene match: 1. CDR3 size: 12 residues. Looked up from germline, CDR1 is SGHTA and CDR2 is FQGTGA. CDR3 region: CASSPSGNEQFF. The CDR3 region has the DNA TGTGCCAGCAGCCCTAGCGGGAATGAGCAGTTCTTC.

There are a few counts of this clonotype. This sequence joins TRBV7-2 and TRBJ2-5; D unresolved. V was pared by 1 base and J by 2 bases, with 8 bases between. This CDR3 has 14 amino acids. Per the germline V gene, CDR1 is SGHTA and CDR2 is FQGNSA. The CDR3 reads CASSLGHGQETQYF. Here the CDR3 DNA reads TGTGCCAGCAGCTTAGGGCACGGTCAAGAGACCCAGTACTTC.

In its sample, this clonotype was seen many times. This rearrangement joins TRBV7-8 to TRBJ2-2; D not resolved. The germline CDR1 and CDR2 sequences are SGHVS and FQNEAQ. Deletions cut 2 bases from V and 0 bases from J, with 4 bases between. The CDR3 runs 14 residues. The CDR3 protein is CASSLSPNTGELFF. The CDR3 DNA reads as TGTGCCAGCAGCTTAAGCCCGAACACCGGGGAGCTGTTTTTT.

Only a few counts were recorded for this clonotype. The chain employs TRBV7-2 and TRBJ1-1; D remains unclear. The V end lost 5 bases, the J end lost 4 bases, and 8 bases lay between the germline ends. Germline CDR1 reads SGHTA; CDR2 reads FQGNSA. This CDR3 has 12 residues. CDR3 amino acids: CASSRGTTEAFF. In nucleotides, the CDR3 is TGTGCCAGCAGCCGTGGTACCACTGAAGCTTTCTTT. Based on the CDR3 plus reference TRBV7-2 and TRBJ1-1, the full variable domain is GAGVSQSPSNKVTEKGKDVELRCDPISGHTALYWYRQSLGQGLEFLIYFQGNSAPDKSGLPSDRFSAERTGGSVSTLTIQRTQQEDSAVYLCASSRGTTEAFFGQGTRLTVV.

The table lists this clonotype with a few counts. V is TRBV12-3 or TRBV12-4 and J is TRBJ2-7, with D perhaps matching TRBD1 (6 bases). V was shortened by 6 bases and J by 3 bases, with 12 bases between the two germline ends. The CDR3 covers 13 residues. This CDR3 is CASSRDIYYEQYF. CDR3 coding DNA: TGTGCCAGCAGCAGGGACATATACTACGAGCAGTACTTC.

This clonotype was seen more than once but under ten times. CDR3 loop: CSARGPQEKYEQYV. The CDR3 DNA reads as TGCAGTGCTAGGGGCCCGCAGGAGAAATACGAGCAGTACGTC. The rearrangement joins TRBV20-1 to TRBJ2-7, with no clear D. The V end was cut by 3 bases, the J end by 4 bases, with 16 bases between. Looked up from germline, CDR1 is DFQATT and CDR2 is SNEGSKA (reference sequence). The CDR3 is 14 residues long.

This clonotype occurred once. The J gene is TRBJ2-2, the V gene TRBV20-1, with 8 bases fitting TRBD2. V dropped 0 bases and J dropped 4; count of bases not matched to a gene: 7. In germline, CDR1 is DFQATT, CDR2 SNEGSKA (reference sequence). The CDR3 runs 16 residues. CDR3 in amino acids: CSARDPGGPGTGELFF. CDR3 in DNA: TGCAGTGCTAGAGATCCGGGGGGGCCGGGCACCGGGGAGCTGTTTTTT.

At least ten counts were recorded for this clonotype. V usage is TRBV6-5 and J usage is TRBJ1-5; D is unclear. This CDR3 is 14 amino acids long. Trimming took off 0 bases at V and 5 bases at J, with 8 bases between the two ends. The germline V gene has CDR1 MNHEY and CDR2 SVGAGI. CDR3 in DNA: TGTGCCAGCAGTTACTCAGGCAGTCATCAGCCCCAGCATTTT. Its translation: CASSYSGSHQPQHF.

To note about this clonotype: Germline and junction disagree at one end, which may indicate a read error. This sequence joins TRBV7-3 and TRBJ1-1, with D possibly TRBD1 on 5 matching bases. The CDR3 covers 14 residues. Germline V lookup: CDR1 SGHTA, CDR2 FQGTGA. The CDR3 protein is CASSREGWGTEAFF. The CDR3 bases are TGTGCCAGCTCCAGAGAGGGCTGGGGCACTGAAGCCTTCTTT.

This clonotype has only a few counts. The V call is TRBV15, the J call TRBJ1-1; D uncertain. Per the germline V gene, CDR1 is LNHNV and CDR2 is YYDKDF (reference sequence). Trimming shortened V by 2 bases and J by 7 bases, and 8 bases separated the two germline ends. The CDR3 is 12 amino acids. The CDR3 coding sequence is TGTGCCACCAGCAGACCGGGATATGAAGCTTTCTTT. This translates into CATSRPGYEAFF.

This rearrangement joins TRBV5-1 to TRBJ2-2; a possible D gene is TRBD1 (6 bases). This CDR3 spans 15 amino acids. Trimming stripped 5 bases from V and 7 bases from J, with 18 bases between. Per germline, CDR1 SGHRS and CDR2 YFSETQ. The CDR3 loop reads CASRLSQGLNGELFF. In DNA form, the CDR3 reads TGCGCCAGCAGACTCTCACAGGGTTTGAACGGGGAGCTGTTTTTT.

This clonotype showed up just a few times. This chain links TRBV24-1 with TRBJ2-5; D uncertain. This CDR3 comprises 13 residues. Per germline, CDR1 KGHDR and CDR2 SFDVKD. Trimming removed 5 bases at V and 1 base at J, with 7 bases between. This chain's CDR3 is CATSVSSQETQYF. The CDR3 coding sequence is TGTGCCACCAGTGTATCCAGCCAAGAGACCCAGTACTTC.

The rearrangement joins TRBV12-3 or TRBV12-4 to TRBJ2-7, with 9 bases lining up with TRBD2. The CDR3 is 15 amino acids. The V and J ends lost 0 bases and 5 bases, in that order; junction bases with no gene match: 5. The CDR3 sequence is CASSLATRGGHEQYF. CDR3 bases: TGTGCCAGCAGTTTAGCGACGCGGGGGGGACACGAGCAGTACTTC.

This clonotype was picked up a small number of times. The rearrangement links TRBV20-1 to TRBJ2-7; 7 bases match TRBD1. The junction had 4 bases not matched to a gene; V was cut back by 6 bases and J by 2 bases. This CDR3 contains 12 residues. Germline CDR1 is DFQATT and CDR2 is SNEGSKA (reference sequence). The CDR3 nucleotides are TGCAGTGCCAAACAGGGGACCTACGAGCAGTACTTC. Translating it yields CSAKQGTYEQYF.

This clonotype was detected only a few times. J is TRBJ1-4 and V is TRBV15; D unresolved. Germline V CDR1 and CDR2: LNHNV, YYDKDF (reference sequence). Trimming cost V 5 bases and J 5 bases, with 15 bases left between them. The CDR3 runs 15 residues. CDR3 sequence: CATSSSTVGNEKLFF. The CDR3, as DNA: TGTGCCACCAGCTCGTCGACGGTGGGCAATGAAAAACTGTTTTTT.

This clonotype was counted at least ten times. The chain joins TRBV20-1 to TRBJ1-1; D perhaps matches TRBD1 (5 bases). V was shortened by 6 bases and J by 4 bases, with 30 bases between the two germline ends. The CDR3 length is 18 residues. Germline V CDR1 and CDR2: DFQATT, SNEGSKA (reference sequence). The CDR3 DNA follows: TGCAGTGCGCCCACTGGTTCCACCGGGACTTGGAAGGGCACTGAAGCTTTCTTT. Translated, it gives CSAPTGSTGTWKGTEAFF.